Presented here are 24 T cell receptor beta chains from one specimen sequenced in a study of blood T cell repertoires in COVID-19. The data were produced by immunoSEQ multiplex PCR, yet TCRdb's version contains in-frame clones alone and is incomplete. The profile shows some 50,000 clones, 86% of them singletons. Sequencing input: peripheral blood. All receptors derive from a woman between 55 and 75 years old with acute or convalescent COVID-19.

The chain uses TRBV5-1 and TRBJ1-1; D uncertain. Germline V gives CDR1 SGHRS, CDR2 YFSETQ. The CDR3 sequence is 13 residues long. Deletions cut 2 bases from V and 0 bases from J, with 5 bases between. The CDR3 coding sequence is TGCGCCAGCAGCTTCGACATGAACACTGAAGCTTTCTTT. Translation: CASSFDMNTEAFF.

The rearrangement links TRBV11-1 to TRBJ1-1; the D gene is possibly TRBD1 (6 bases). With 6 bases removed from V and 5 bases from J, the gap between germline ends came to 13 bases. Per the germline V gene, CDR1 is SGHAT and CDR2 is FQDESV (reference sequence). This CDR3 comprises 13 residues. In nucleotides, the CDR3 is TGTGCCAGCAGTCCTTACAGGGAAACTGAAGCTTTCTTT. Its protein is CASSPYRETEAFF.

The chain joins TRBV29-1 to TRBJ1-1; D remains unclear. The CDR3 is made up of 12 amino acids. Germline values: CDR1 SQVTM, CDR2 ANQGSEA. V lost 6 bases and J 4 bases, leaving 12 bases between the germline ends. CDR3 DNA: TGCAGCGTCTTCGGTGATGTCACTGAAGCTTTCTTT. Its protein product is CSVFGDVTEAFF.

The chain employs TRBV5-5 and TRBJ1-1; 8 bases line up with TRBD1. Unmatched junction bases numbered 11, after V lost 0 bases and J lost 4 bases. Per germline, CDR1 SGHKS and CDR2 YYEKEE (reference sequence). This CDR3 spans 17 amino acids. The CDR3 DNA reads TGTGCCAGCAGCTTGGCGGGTCGAATCAGGGGGCCCACTGAAGCTTTCTTT. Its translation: CASSLAGRIRGPTEAFF.

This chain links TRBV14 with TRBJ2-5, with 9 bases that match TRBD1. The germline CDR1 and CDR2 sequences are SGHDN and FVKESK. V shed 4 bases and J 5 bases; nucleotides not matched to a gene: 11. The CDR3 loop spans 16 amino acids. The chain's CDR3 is CASSPGDRAFRETQYF. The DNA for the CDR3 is TGTGCCAGCAGCCCTGGGGACAGGGCGTTTCGGGAGACCCAGTACTTC.

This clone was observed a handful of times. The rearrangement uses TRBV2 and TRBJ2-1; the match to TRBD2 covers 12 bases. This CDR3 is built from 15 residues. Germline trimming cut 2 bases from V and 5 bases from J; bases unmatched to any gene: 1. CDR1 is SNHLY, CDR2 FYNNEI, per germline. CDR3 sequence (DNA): TGTGCCAGCAGTGAACTAGCGGGGGGGCACAATGAGCAGTTCTTC. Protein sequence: CASSELAGGHNEQFF.

The CDR3 DNA is TGTGCTAGTGGTTTCGAGGCCCGATCTGGGGAAAAACTGTTTTTT. It yields the protein CASGFEARSGEKLFF. The V and J genes are TRBV12-5 and TRBJ1-4; D is undetermined. Per germline, CDR1 LGHNT and CDR2 FRNRAP. The CDR3 runs to 15 residues. V dropped 3 bases and J dropped 8 bases, with 16 bases sitting between them.

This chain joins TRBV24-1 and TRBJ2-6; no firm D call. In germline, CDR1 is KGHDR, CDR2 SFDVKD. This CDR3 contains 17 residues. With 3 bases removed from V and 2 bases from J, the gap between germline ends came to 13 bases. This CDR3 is CATSDPKQPPGANVLTF. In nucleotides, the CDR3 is TGTGCCACCAGTGATCCGAAACAGCCTCCTGGGGCCAACGTCCTGACTTTC.

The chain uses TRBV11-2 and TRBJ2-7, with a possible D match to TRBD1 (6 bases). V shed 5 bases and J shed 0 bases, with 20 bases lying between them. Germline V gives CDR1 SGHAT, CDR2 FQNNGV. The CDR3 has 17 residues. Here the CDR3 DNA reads TGTGCCAGCAGCGCGAAGAAGGACAGACTAAGCTCCTACGAGCAGTACTTC. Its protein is CASSAKKDRLSSYEQYF.

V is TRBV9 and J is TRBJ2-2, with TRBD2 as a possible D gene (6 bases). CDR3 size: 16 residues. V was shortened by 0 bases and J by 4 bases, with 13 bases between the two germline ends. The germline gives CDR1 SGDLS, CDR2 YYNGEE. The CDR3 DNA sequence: TGTGCCAGCAGCGTAGGGGCGGGAACACTCACCGGGGAGCTGTTTTTT. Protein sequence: CASSVGAGTLTGELFF.

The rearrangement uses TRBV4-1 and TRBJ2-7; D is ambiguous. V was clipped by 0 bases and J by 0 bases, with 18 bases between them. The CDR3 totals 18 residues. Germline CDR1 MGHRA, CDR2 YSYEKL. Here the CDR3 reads CASSQDAGTLFVSYEQYF. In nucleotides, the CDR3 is TGCGCCAGCAGCCAAGACGCAGGAACCCTCTTCGTCTCCTACGAGCAGTACTTC.

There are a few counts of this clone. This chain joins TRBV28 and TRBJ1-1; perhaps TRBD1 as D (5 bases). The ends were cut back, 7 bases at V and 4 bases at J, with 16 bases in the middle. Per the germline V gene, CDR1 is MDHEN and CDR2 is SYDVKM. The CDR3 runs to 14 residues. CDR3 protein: CASTSAGPGTEAFF. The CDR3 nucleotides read TGTGCCAGCACCTCTGCGGGGCCGGGCACTGAAGCTTTCTTT.

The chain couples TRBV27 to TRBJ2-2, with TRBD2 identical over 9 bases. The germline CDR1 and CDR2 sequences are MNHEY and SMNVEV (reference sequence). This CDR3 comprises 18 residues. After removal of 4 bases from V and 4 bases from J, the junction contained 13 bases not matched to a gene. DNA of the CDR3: TGTGCCAGCAGTTCCCGATCCGGACTAGCGTCGGGCACCGGGGAGCTGTTTTTT. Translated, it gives CASSSRSGLASGTGELFF.

CDR3 sequence: CASSPTTDTQYF. The CDR3 coding sequence is TGTGCCAGCAGCCCGACAACAGATACGCAGTATTTT. The V and J genes are TRBV5-5 and TRBJ2-3, with D hard to call. V was trimmed by 4 bases and J by 3 bases, leaving 6 bases between them. CDR1 and CDR2 from the germline V gene are SGHKS and YYEKEE (reference sequence). The CDR3 sequence is 12 residues long. Using reference TRBV5-5 and TRBJ2-3 for the parts outside the CDR3, the full variable domain is DAGVTQSPTHLIKTRGQQVTLRCSPISGHKSVSWYQQVLGQGPQFIFQYYEKEERGRGNFPDRFSARQFPNYSSELNVNALLLGDSALYLCASSPTTDTQYFGPGTRLTVL.

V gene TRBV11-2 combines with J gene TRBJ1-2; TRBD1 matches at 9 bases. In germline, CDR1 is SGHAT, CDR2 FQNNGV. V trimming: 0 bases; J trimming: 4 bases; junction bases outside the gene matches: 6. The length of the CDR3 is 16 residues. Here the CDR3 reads CASSLDAGTGTYGYTF. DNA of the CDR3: TGTGCCAGCAGCTTAGACGCGGGGACAGGGACCTATGGCTACACCTTC. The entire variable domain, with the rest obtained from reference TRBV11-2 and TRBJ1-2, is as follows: EAGVAQSPRYKIIEKRQSVAFWCNPISGHATLYWYQQILGQGPKLLIQFQNNGVVDDSQLPKDRFSAERLKGVDSTLKIQPAKLEDSAVYLCASSLDAGTGTYGYTFGSGTRLTVV.

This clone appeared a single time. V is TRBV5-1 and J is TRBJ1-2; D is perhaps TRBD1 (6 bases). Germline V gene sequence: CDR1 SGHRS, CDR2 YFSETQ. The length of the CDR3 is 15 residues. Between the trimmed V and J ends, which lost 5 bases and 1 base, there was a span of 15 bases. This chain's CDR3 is CASRTGPGNNYGYTF. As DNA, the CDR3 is TGCGCCAGCAGGACAGGTCCGGGGAATAACTATGGCTACACCTTC.

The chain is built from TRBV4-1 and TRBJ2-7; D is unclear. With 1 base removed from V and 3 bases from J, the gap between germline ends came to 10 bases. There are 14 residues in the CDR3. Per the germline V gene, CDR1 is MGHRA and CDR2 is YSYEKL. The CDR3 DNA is TGCGCCAGCAGCCAAGTAGACTTGAACTACGAGCAGTACTTC. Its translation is CASSQVDLNYEQYF.

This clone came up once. The CDR3 loop is CASSLGSGDLAKNIQYF. The DNA for the CDR3 is TGTGCCAGCAGCTTAGGCAGCGGGGACCTAGCCAAAAACATTCAGTACTTC. This rearrangement joins TRBV7-9 to TRBJ2-4; 7 bases agree with TRBD2. The CDR3 extends over 17 amino acids. V shed 1 base, J shed 0 bases, and the junction held 6 bases outside the gene matches. Per germline, CDR1 SEHNR and CDR2 FQNEAQ (reference sequence).

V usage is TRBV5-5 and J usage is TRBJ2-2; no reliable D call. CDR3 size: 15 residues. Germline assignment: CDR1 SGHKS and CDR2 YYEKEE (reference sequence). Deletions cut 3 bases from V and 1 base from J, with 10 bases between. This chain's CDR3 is CASSWRPQNTGELFF. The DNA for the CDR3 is TGTGCCAGCAGCTGGAGACCACAGAACACCGGGGAGCTGTTTTTT.

In DNA, the CDR3 is TGCGCCAGCAGCTTGGAGCCGGGTGGGGACTATCAGCCCCAGCATTTT. Translation gives CASSLEPGGDYQPQHF. The chain employs TRBV5-1 and TRBJ1-5, with D maybe TRBD1 (5 bases). The germline V gene has CDR1 SGHRS and CDR2 YFSETQ. V was clipped by 0 bases and J by 5 bases, with 15 bases between them. The CDR3 has 16 amino acids.

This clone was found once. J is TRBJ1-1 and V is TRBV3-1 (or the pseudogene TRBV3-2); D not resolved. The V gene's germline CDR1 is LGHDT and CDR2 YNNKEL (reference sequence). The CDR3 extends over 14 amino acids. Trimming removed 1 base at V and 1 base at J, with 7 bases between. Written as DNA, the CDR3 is TGTGCCAGCAGCCAAGCGGCGGCGAACACTGAAGCTTTCTTT. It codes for CASSQAAANTEAFF.

CDR3 protein: CASSYINRDGYTF. CDR3 coding DNA: TGTGCCAGCAGTTATATAAACAGGGACGGCTACACCTTC. The chain employs TRBV27 and TRBJ1-2; D might be TRBD1 (6 bases). V gave up 4 bases and J gave up 8 bases, with 14 bases separating them. CDR3 length: 13 amino acids. Germline V gives CDR1 MNHEY, CDR2 SMNVEV (reference sequence).

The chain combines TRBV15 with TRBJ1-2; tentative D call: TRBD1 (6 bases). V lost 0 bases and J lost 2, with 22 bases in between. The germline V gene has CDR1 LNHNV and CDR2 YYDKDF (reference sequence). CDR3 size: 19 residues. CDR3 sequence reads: CATSRDRVKGTGLNYGYTF. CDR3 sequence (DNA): TGTGCCACCAGCAGAGATCGTGTTAAGGGAACAGGGCTGAACTATGGCTACACCTTC.

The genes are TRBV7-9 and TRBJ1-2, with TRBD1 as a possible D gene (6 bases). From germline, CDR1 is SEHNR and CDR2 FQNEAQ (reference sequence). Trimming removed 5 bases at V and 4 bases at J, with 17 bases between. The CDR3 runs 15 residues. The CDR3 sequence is CASSHNARGSYGYTF. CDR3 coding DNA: TGTGCCAGCAGCCACAATGCCAGGGGAAGCTATGGCTACACCTTC.